The 7 T cell receptor beta chains below come from one sample, sequenced in a study of PD-1 blockade in classical Hodgkin lymphoma. Method: immunoSEQ multiplex PCR; TCRdb's copy keeps in-frame clones and lacks some. The table has under 100,000 clones, nearly 95% seen once. No patient escaped relapse after autologous stem cell transplantation, and brentuximab vedotin exposure varied. Sequenced material: peripheral blood mononuclear cells (PBMCs), taken before the second cycle of nivolumab. The source of these receptors is a human donor with classical Hodgkin lymphoma.

This chain connects TRBV30 to TRBJ1-3; 9 nucleotides match TRBD1. From germline, CDR1 is GTSNPN and CDR2 SVGIG (reference sequence). Trimming cost V 0 bases and J 5 bases; bases outside gene matches: 2. CDR3 length: 14 amino acids. The CDR3 here is CAWSVGQGRNTIYF. The CDR3 nucleotides are TGTGCCTGGAGTGTAGGACAGGGGAGAAACACCATATATTTT.

This chain connects TRBV28 to TRBJ2-7; possibly TRBD2 for D (5 bases). V dropped 3 bases and J dropped 6 bases, with 18 bases sitting between them. The CDR3 consists of 15 residues. The germline gives CDR1 MDHEN, CDR2 SYDVKM. The chain's CDR3 is CASSLAGTARFEQYF. The CDR3 nucleotides read TGTGCCAGCAGTTTGGCGGGCACGGCCCGGTTCGAGCAGTACTTC.

The J gene is TRBJ2-3, the V gene TRBV19; D gene unclear. Trimming pared 4 bases from V and 2 bases from J, leaving 10 bases between. Germline V CDR1 and CDR2: LNHDA, SQIVND (reference sequence). This CDR3 is 14 amino acids long. Here the CDR3 DNA reads TGTGCCAGTAGTACCCCGGGCACCACAGATACGCAGTATTTT. This translates into CASSTPGTTDTQYF.

V is TRBV5-1 and J is TRBJ2-1; TRBD2 agrees at 11 bases. CDR1 is SGHRS, CDR2 YFSETQ, per germline. The CDR3 has 16 amino acids. V lost 5 bases, J lost 15 bases, and 19 bases stayed unmatched. The CDR3 protein is CASRRADTSGSIKPFF. The CDR3 DNA reads as TGCGCCAGCAGACGGGCCGACACTAGCGGGAGTATTAAACCGTTCTTC.

The chain employs TRBV6-4 and TRBJ2-1; 10 bases map to TRBD2. V trimming: 5 bases; J trimming: 5 bases; junction bases outside the gene matches: 6. The CDR3 runs 15 residues. Per germline, CDR1 MRHNA and CDR2 SNTAGT. Here the CDR3 reads CASSLAGEGHNEQFF. DNA of the CDR3: TGTGCCAGCAGTCTAGCGGGAGAGGGCCACAATGAGCAGTTCTTC.

This clone was detected once. The chain employs TRBV5-1 and TRBJ2-2; D call uncertain. This CDR3 has 16 residues. Germline lookup yields CDR1 SGHRS and CDR2 YFSETQ. V was trimmed by 4 bases and J by 6 bases, leaving 19 bases between them. The CDR3 is CASSPRPEGWSGELFF. CDR3 sequence (DNA): TGCGCCAGCAGCCCGCGTCCAGAAGGGTGGTCCGGGGAGCTGTTTTTT.

V and J are TRBV30 and TRBJ1-2; 8 positions agree with TRBD1. Germline assignment: CDR1 GTSNPN and CDR2 SVGIG (reference sequence). The CDR3 is 11 amino acids. This CDR3 reads CAMGQDYGYTF. CDR3 DNA sequence: TGTGCAATGGGACAGGACTATGGCTACACCTTC.